This note documents a single TCR beta chain sequence. Its antigen is not identified. The table came from immunoSEQ multiplex PCR; TCRdb's copy has only in-frame clones and leaves some out. The table includes more than 90,000 clones, 70% to 85% detected once. This sample stems from a study of OX40 agonist ivuxolimab in advanced cancers. About the study: All patients had ivuxolimab intravenously every 2 weeks at 0.01 to 10 mg/kg. It was permissible to have had prior anti-PD-1, anti-PD-L1 or anti-CTLA-4 therapy, and more than 30% had some. Points from the study as a whole: No antigen was identified for the clonally expanded peripheral T cells. The authors also found low normalized T-cell clonal expansion in some nonresponders.

The V end was cut by 0 bases, the J end by 5 bases, with 11 bases between. The CDR3 has 14 amino acids. From germline, CDR1 is SGHRS and CDR2 YFSETQ. The chain employs TRBV5-1 and TRBJ1-1; D remains ambiguous. The sample was CD4+ or CD8+ T cells sorted from blood, taken in a trial of the OX40 agonist ivuxolimab. The sequence was obtained from an adult with an advanced solid tumor such as melanoma, head and neck, liver or kidney cancer. CDR3 coding DNA: TGCGCCAGCAGCTTGGATTCGTTAGGGACTGAAGCTTTCTTT. Its translation: CASSLDSLGTEAFF.